This T cell receptor beta chain came from a study of T cells in women clearing cervical HPV infection. Study-level background: Case blood was drawn a median approximately 150 days after lesion detection.

With regard to this clone: The CDR3 end is not reached by the read, which stops 3 residues before it; the germline J gene fills it in.

Sequencing was performed with immunoSEQ multiplex PCR; in TCRdb, only in-frame clones are kept and a portion is missing. The sample holds some 20,000 clones. CDR3 size: 16 residues. V lost 5 bases and J 0 bases, leaving 18 bases between the germline ends. Germline values: CDR1 DFQATT, CDR2 SNEGSKA (reference sequence). The sequence was collected from a woman between 18 and 70 years old with a cervical HPV16 infection that either progressed to CIN3+ or cleared (not recorded which). V usage is TRBV20-1 and J usage is TRBJ2-3, with a weak D call TRBD1 (7 bases). The source material was blood buffy coat. CDR3 sequence: CSAGLLQGTSTDTQYF. The CDR3 bases that were read are TGCAGTGCTGGGCTCTTACAGGGGACTAGCACAGATACG.